This entry is about one T cell receptor (beta chain). These data are taken from a study of T cells after yellow fever vaccination. TCRdb ran MiXCR on the 5' RACE reads and lists one entry per CDR3 protein. Of 95,000 to 150,000 distinct CDR3 sequences listed, approximately 16% are singletons. V lost 7 bases, J lost 6 bases, and 14 bases lay in between. The CDR3 is made up of 13 amino acids. From germline, CDR1 is MNHEY and CDR2 SVGAGI. Sequencing was performed on CD8+ T cells sorted from PBMCs, taken 5 days after the yellow fever booster vaccination. This sequence originates from a man aged 18 to 35 who received the YFV17D yellow fever vaccine. This rearrangement joins TRBV6-5 to TRBJ2-3; no clear D. CDR3 sequence (DNA): TGTGCCAGCACCCAGTCTTGGGTGGATACGCAGTATTTT. The encoded protein is CASTQSWVDTQYF.